A selection of T cell receptor beta chains follows, all from one sample in a study of response to subunit inactivated influenza vaccine. TCRdb redid the calling of the RT-PCR reads with MiXCR, one entry per CDR3 protein. The table shows around 300,000 distinct CDR3 sequences, with around 20% occurring only once. Specimen: PBMCs from blood, collected 21 months after vaccination. These receptors all stem from a man between 45 and 75 years old who received an inactivated influenza vaccine. The conserved cysteine and the conserved F or W are not part of the CDR3 here. Size is omitted from some rows. Given values are once, few, many or a class for expanded clones.

v_call	j_call	clone_size	cdr3_aa
TRBV5-1	TRBJ2-7	.	ASSEPGQGTYEQY
TRBV5-1	TRBJ2-5	once	ASSGSGTRQETQY
TRBV6-4	TRBJ1-3	.	ASSDSFSEGAGNTIY
TRBV12-3/TRBV12-4	TRBJ2-7	.	ASSFRTSGSRREQY
TRBV11-1	TRBJ1-2	few	ASSTRLGQGARNYGYT
TRBV20-1	TRBJ2-3	.	SATASEVADTQY
TRBV10-3	TRBJ2-5	.	AISESSRRETQY
TRBV5-6	TRBJ1-3	.	ASSLRSGNTIY
TRBV4-1	TRBJ1-2	.	ASSQDHSFRDREAGYT
TRBV4-2	TRBJ2-7	.	ASSQDRTSGTYEQY
TRBV4-2	TRBJ1-2	.	ASSQDADYGYT
TRBV28	TRBJ1-1	many	ASSFNLGQQLNTEAF
TRBV29-1	TRBJ2-2	few	SATRSGELF
TRBV5-1	TRBJ1-5	few	ASSLYPSGRGDSNQPQH